The 32 T cell receptor beta chains below were found in one sample sequenced in a study of control samples from healthy donors and cancer patients. Method: immunoSEQ multiplex PCR; TCRdb's copy keeps in-frame clones and lacks some. The sample has fewer than 500,000 clones, 75% to 95% seen once. The sample was PBMCs. These receptors were collected from a middle-aged man with head and neck cancer.

The count of this clone is one. The J gene is TRBJ1-5, the V gene TRBV18, with D maybe TRBD1 (6 bases). The CDR3 length is 13 residues. Trimming removed 4 bases at V and 6 bases at J, with 10 bases between. The germline CDR1 and CDR2 sequences are KGHSH and LQKENI. DNA of the CDR3: TGTGCCAGCTCACAAGGGGGAGGTCAGCCCCAGCATTTT. This sequence encodes CASSQGGGQPQHF. The whole variable domain, filled in from reference TRBV18 and TRBJ1-5, reads NAGVMQNPRHLVRRRGQEARLRCSPMKGHSHVYWYRQLPEEGLKFMVYLQKENIIDESGMPKERFSAEFPKEGPSILRIQQVVRGDSAAYFCASSQGGGQPQHFGDGTRLSIL.

This clone has a handful of counts. The V gene is TRBV23-1, the J gene TRBJ2-7, with 9 positions matching TRBD1. TRBV23-1 is an ORF for which the function is uncertain. With 8 bases clipped from V and 4 bases from J, the junction kept 21 bases outside the gene matches. This CDR3 is 18 amino acids long. The CDR3 spells CASAPVRDRVSSKYEQYF. The CDR3 nucleotides are TGCGCCAGCGCCCCCGTCCGGGACAGGGTTTCTTCAAAATACGAGCAGTACTTC.

This chain connects TRBV19 to TRBJ1-5; 9 bases align to TRBD1. Germline loops: CDR1 LNHDA, CDR2 SQIVND (reference sequence). The junction had 7 bases not matched to a gene; V was cut back by 4 bases and J by 6 bases. This CDR3 is 15 amino acids long. The chain's CDR3 is CASSSGQGQGQPQHF. The CDR3 DNA follows: TGTGCCAGTAGTAGTGGACAGGGACAGGGTCAGCCCCAGCATTTT.

The gene calls are TRBV10-3 and TRBJ1-1; D not resolved. Germline V lookup: CDR1 ENHRY, CDR2 SYGVKD. V was shortened by 7 bases and J by 7 bases, with 13 bases between the two germline ends. This CDR3 is built from 12 residues. DNA of the CDR3: TGTGCCATCAAAAGGGAAGAGGGTGAAGCTTTCTTT. Encoded protein: CAIKREEGEAFF.

The V and J genes are TRBV7-8 and TRBJ2-6; 9 nucleotides line up with TRBD1. Trimming cost V 5 bases and J 2 bases; bases outside gene matches: 7. CDR1 is SGHVS, CDR2 FQNEAQ, per germline. The CDR3 is 17 amino acids. Here the CDR3 DNA reads TGTGCCAGCAGCCGGGGACAGGGCCCCACTGGGGCCAACGTCCTGACTTTC. Protein product: CASSRGQGPTGANVLTF.

The genes are TRBV29-1 and TRBJ2-7; 7 bases line up with TRBD1. Germline V lookup: CDR1 SQVTM, CDR2 ANQGSEA. The CDR3 loop spans 15 amino acids. The ends lost 6 bases at V and 2 bases at J; junction bases unmatched: 13. The CDR3 spells CSVVTGTVIPYEQYF. DNA for the CDR3: TGCAGCGTAGTCACCGGGACAGTGATTCCCTACGAGCAGTACTTC.

CDR3 in amino acids: CASSQDIGEGSNEQYF. The CDR3, as DNA: TGTGCCAGCAGCCAAGATATCGGGGAAGGATCGAACGAGCAGTACTTC. The V gene is TRBV3-1 (or the pseudogene TRBV3-2), the J gene TRBJ2-7; weak D call: TRBD2 (5 bases). Trimming shortened V by 0 bases and J by 5 bases, and 17 bases separated the two germline ends. The CDR3 covers 16 residues. The germline gives CDR1 LGHDT, CDR2 YNNKEL (reference sequence).

In its sample, this clone was seen once. V usage is TRBV4-1 and J usage is TRBJ1-2; 9 nucleotides align to TRBD1. Germline loops: CDR1 MGHRA, CDR2 YSYEKL. The CDR3 sequence is 14 residues long. Trimming removed 3 bases from V and 9 bases from J; junction bases left unmatched: 8. CDR3 sequence (DNA): TGCGCCAGCAGCCAGGACAGGGGCACCCCCCGCTACACCTTC. It specifies CASSQDRGTPRYTF.

The chain uses TRBV28 and TRBJ2-3; D is unresolved. The CDR3 is made up of 14 amino acids. The V end was cut by 3 bases, the J end by 5 bases, with 12 bases between. Germline CDR1 reads MDHEN; CDR2 reads SYDVKM. CDR3 in DNA: TGTGCCAGCAGTTTTATAAGAACCGGAGATACGCAGTATTTT. Protein sequence: CASSFIRTGDTQYF.

This chain links TRBV19 with TRBJ2-1, with D unresolved. The CDR3 is 12 residues long. Germline CDR1 is LNHDA and CDR2 is SQIVND (reference sequence). V dropped 3 bases and J dropped 6 bases, with 6 bases sitting between them. In DNA, the CDR3 is TGTGCCAGTAGTATGAGAGGCAATGAGCAGTTCTTC. Protein product: CASSMRGNEQFF.

The chain joins TRBV9 to TRBJ2-3, with TRBD2 matching 11 bases. Germline V gene lookup returns CDR1 SGDLS and CDR2 YYNGEE. The CDR3 runs to 18 residues. The trim removed 0 bases at V and 3 bases at J, leaving 9 bases unmatched. CDR3 in amino acids: CASSVVASGGFYTDTQYF. CDR3 nucleotide sequence: TGTGCCAGCAGCGTAGTGGCTAGCGGGGGGTTTTATACAGATACGCAGTATTTT.

The chain recombines TRBV28 with TRBJ1-4; no definite D call. CDR1 is MDHEN and CDR2 is SYDVKM in the germline V gene. The ends were cut back, 2 bases at V and 0 bases at J, with 4 bases in the middle. The CDR3 is 14 amino acids. This CDR3 is CASSLAPTNEKLFF. The CDR3, as DNA: TGTGCCAGCAGTTTAGCTCCAACTAATGAAAAACTGTTTTTT.

In this sample, this clone turned up once. The rearrangement uses TRBV28 and TRBJ2-5, with TRBD2 identical over 8 bases. The germline CDR1 and CDR2 sequences are MDHEN and SYDVKM. V gave up 3 bases and J gave up 2 bases; unmatched junction bases: 11. The CDR3 totals 17 residues. The CDR3 reads CASSLFGREVEQETQYF. The CDR3 DNA is TGTGCCAGCAGTTTGTTCGGGAGGGAAGTGGAACAAGAGACCCAGTACTTC.

This clone has just a few counts. The genes are TRBV10-2 and TRBJ1-2, with TRBD1 matching 8 bases. The ends lost 6 bases at V and 4 bases at J; junction bases unmatched: 7. The V gene's germline CDR1 is WSHSY and CDR2 SAAADI. The CDR3 has 14 residues. The CDR3: CASSPDRGLYGYTF. CDR3 sequence (DNA): TGCGCCAGCAGCCCTGACAGGGGCCTCTATGGCTACACCTTC.

The CDR3 DNA sequence: TGTGCCTGGAGCACAGGGGAGTTTAGCAATCAGCCCCAGCATTTT. It codes for CAWSTGEFSNQPQHF. The V and J genes are TRBV30 and TRBJ1-5; 7 nucleotides agree with TRBD1. V dropped 3 bases and J dropped 0; count of bases not matched to a gene: 5. Germline lookup yields CDR1 GTSNPN and CDR2 SVGIG (reference sequence). The CDR3 runs 15 residues.

The chain links TRBV19 to TRBJ2-7; unclear D gene. This CDR3 has 15 amino acids. Germline loops: CDR1 LNHDA, CDR2 SQIVND (reference sequence). Trimming removed 3 bases from V and 0 bases from J, with 12 bases in between. CDR3 loop: CASSIESFSSYEQYF. The CDR3 bases are TGTGCCAGTAGTATCGAGAGTTTTAGCTCCTACGAGCAGTACTTC.

This chain uses TRBV7-9 with TRBJ2-7; D possibly corresponds to TRBD1 (5 bases). V gave up 7 bases and J gave up 5 bases, with 18 bases separating them. The CDR3 covers 14 residues. CDR1 SEHNR and CDR2 FQNEAQ come from the germline V gene (reference sequence). For the CDR3, the DNA is TGTGCCAGCACTACAGGAAGTGCGGTCAACGAGCAGTACTTC. This encodes CASTTGSAVNEQYF.

The chain combines TRBV7-9 with TRBJ1-1; D is possibly TRBD1 (5 bases). Germline assignment: CDR1 SEHNR and CDR2 FQNEAQ (reference sequence). CDR3 length equals 15 residues. V lost 5 bases and J 4 bases, leaving 17 bases between the germline ends. The CDR3 DNA follows: TGTGCCAGCAGCCATAATCAGGGTTCGATCACTGAAGCTTTCTTT. Translation: CASSHNQGSITEAFF. The full variable domain, in which reference TRBV7-9 and TRBJ1-1 provide the parts outside the CDR3, is DTGVSQNPRHKITKRGQNVTFRCDPISEHNRLYWYRQTLGQGPEFLTYFQNEAQLEKSRLLSDRFSAERPKGSFSTLEIQRTEQGDSAMYLCASSHNQGSITEAFFGQGTRLTVV.

The genes are TRBV11-3 and TRBJ2-1; 9 bases agree with TRBD1. The length of the CDR3 is 15 residues. V was clipped by 6 bases and J by 5 bases; unmatched bases: 8. CDR1 and CDR2 from the germline V gene are SGHNT and YENEEA. CDR3 sequence reads: CASSPGTGWDNEQFF. The CDR3 region has the DNA TGTGCCAGCAGTCCCGGGACAGGGTGGGACAATGAGCAGTTCTTC.

The CDR3 sequence: CASSPGVSGETQYF. CDR3 nucleotides: TGCGCCAGCAGCCCCGGCGTGTCGGGGGAGACCCAGTACTTC. The rearrangement uses TRBV10-1 and TRBJ2-5; D is perhaps TRBD2 (5 bases). V lost 6 bases, J lost 5 bases, and 16 bases lay in between. The CDR3 has 14 residues. The germline V gene has CDR1 WNHNN and CDR2 SYGVQD (reference sequence).

The V call is TRBV5-1, the J call TRBJ1-5, with a weak D call TRBD1 (5 bases). This CDR3 has 15 residues. Germline values: CDR1 SGHRS, CDR2 YFSETQ. The ends were cut back, 0 bases at V and 9 bases at J, with 16 bases in the middle. The CDR3 here is CASSLAGGEVMPQHF. DNA for the CDR3: TGCGCCAGCAGCTTGGCCGGAGGGGAGGTAATGCCCCAGCATTTT.

The chain couples TRBV7-3 to TRBJ1-1; D not certain. V was shortened by 2 bases and J by 2 bases, with 6 bases between the two germline ends. CDR1 and CDR2 (germline): SGHTA, FQGTGA. The CDR3 loop spans 13 amino acids. The CDR3, as DNA: TGTGCCAGCAGCTTATGGACTAACACTGAAGCTTTCTTT. Its protein is CASSLWTNTEAFF. Using reference TRBV7-3 and TRBJ1-1 for the parts outside the CDR3, the full variable domain is GAGVSQTPSNKVTEKGKYVELRCDPISGHTALYWYRQSLGQGPEFLIYFQGTGAADDSGLPNDRFFAVRPEGSVSTLKIQRTERGDSAVYLCASSLWTNTEAFFGQGTRLTVV.

The chain is built from TRBV5-4 and TRBJ1-4; D gene unclear. The CDR3 covers 16 residues. The V end lost 4 bases, the J end lost 5 bases, and 18 bases lay between the germline ends. Germline CDR1 SGHNT, CDR2 YYREEE (reference sequence). The CDR3 DNA follows: TGTGCCAGCAGCCCACAACTGGGGAGCCCAAATGAAAAACTGTTTTTT. Translation gives CASSPQLGSPNEKLFF.

The CDR3 loop is CASSPRDRVAEAFF. For the CDR3, the DNA is TGTGCCAGCAGCCCGCGGGACAGGGTAGCTGAAGCTTTCTTT. The rearrangement links TRBV4-2 to TRBJ1-1; 9 bases are a match to TRBD1. The CDR3 runs to 14 residues. CDR1 LGHNA and CDR2 YNFKEQ come from the germline V gene. The junction had 6 bases not matched to a gene; V was cut back by 4 bases and J by 6 bases.

The chain recombines TRBV29-1 with TRBJ1-3; D is possibly TRBD1 (5 bases). Trimming removed 2 bases at V and 0 bases at J, with 17 bases between. Germline V CDR1 and CDR2: SQVTM, ANQGSEA. The CDR3 runs to 17 residues. The CDR3 here is CSVEHPGAGSSGNTIYF. The CDR3 DNA follows: TGCAGCGTTGAACACCCCGGGGCAGGGAGCTCTGGAAACACCATATATTTT.

J is TRBJ2-2 and V is TRBV25-1; D possibly corresponds to TRBD1 (5 bases). In germline, CDR1 is MGHDK, CDR2 SYGVNS. The length of the CDR3 is 13 residues. The V end lost 7 bases, the J end lost 1 base, and 7 bases lay between the germline ends. The CDR3 bases are TGTGCCAGCACAGGGATGAACACCGGGGAGCTGTTTTTT. This translates into CASTGMNTGELFF.

The chain links TRBV19 to TRBJ1-5; no definite D call. There are 13 residues in the CDR3. Germline V gives CDR1 LNHDA, CDR2 SQIVND (reference sequence). Trimming removed 3 bases from V and 5 bases from J, with 8 bases in between. The CDR3: CASSIGTYQPQHF. The CDR3 DNA is TGTGCCAGTAGTATTGGCACCTATCAGCCCCAGCATTTT.

The chain links TRBV27 to TRBJ2-1; D gene unclear. V was trimmed by 5 bases and J by 4 bases, leaving 18 bases between them. Germline V gene sequence: CDR1 MNHEY, CDR2 SMNVEV (reference sequence). CDR3 size: 16 residues. The chain's CDR3 is CASSPMKVGRYNEQFF. In DNA form, the CDR3 reads TGTGCCAGCAGTCCCATGAAGGTGGGAAGGTACAATGAGCAGTTCTTC.

The V call is TRBV19, the J call TRBJ1-6; no definite D call. Trimming shortened V by 10 bases and J by 3 bases, and 13 bases separated the two germline ends. This CDR3 is built from 14 residues. CDR1 is LNHDA, CDR2 SQIVND, per germline (reference sequence). Written as DNA, the CDR3 is TGTGCCACCAGTAGGGATCTCTATAATTCACCCCTCCACTTT. This sequence encodes CATSRDLYNSPLHF.

This rearrangement joins TRBV12-3 or TRBV12-4 to TRBJ2-3; D is unclear. The CDR3 consists of 10 residues. V was shortened by 7 bases and J by 9 bases, with 8 bases between the two germline ends. CDR3 region: CASTQETQYF. As DNA, the CDR3 is TGTGCCAGCACCCAGGAAACGCAGTATTTT.

The V and J genes are TRBV7-9 and TRBJ1-4, with 7 bases aligning to TRBD1. From germline, CDR1 is SEHNR and CDR2 FQNEAQ (reference sequence). V trimming: 5 bases; J trimming: 5 bases; junction bases outside the gene matches: 8. This CDR3 spans 15 amino acids. The CDR3 spells CASSIPGTENEKLFF. In nucleotides, the CDR3 is TGTGCCAGCAGCATCCCCGGGACAGAGAATGAAAAACTGTTTTTT.

The rearrangement uses TRBV6-5 and TRBJ2-3; D perhaps matches TRBD1 (6 bases). The V and J ends lost 4 bases and 1 base respectively, with 15 bases between them. Germline V gene data show CDR1 as MNHEY and CDR2 as SVGAGI. This CDR3 is built from 16 residues. In DNA form, the CDR3 reads TGTGCCAGCAGTTCGACGCGGACAGCGGGCACAGATACGCAGTATTTT. It translates to CASSSTRTAGTDTQYF.